Shown below are 7 T cell receptor beta chains from a single sample sequenced in a study of T cell clonotyping in hematopoietic cell transplantation. The repertoire was sequenced with immunoSEQ multiplex PCR; TCRdb's copy has only in-frame clones and lacks some. The top ten clones hold around 13% of a sample with 9,500 to 14,000 clones, around 90% of them seen once. Time point described: recipient sample about 28 days before transplant, after cytoreduction. Sequenced material: peripheral blood mononuclear cells, taken before stem cell transplant. These TCRs come from a woman aged 40 to 55 with acute myeloid leukemia. Some clones in this sample may be carry-over from other donors' samples.

The gene calls are TRBV11-2 and TRBJ2-1; 13 bases align to TRBD2. There are 14 residues in the CDR3. After removal of 6 bases from V and 10 bases from J, the junction contained 6 bases not matched to a gene. Looked up from germline, CDR1 is SGHAT and CDR2 is FQNNGV. CDR3 bases: TGTGCCAGCAGATCACTAGCGGGAGGGCGCGAGCAGTTCTTC. Translation: CASRSLAGGREQFF.

This chain uses TRBV19 with TRBJ1-1; D is perhaps TRBD1 (5 bases). The CDR3 has 14 amino acids. Germline assignment: CDR1 LNHDA and CDR2 SQIVND (reference sequence). V shed 3 bases and J shed 7 bases, with 15 bases lying between them. The CDR3 coding sequence is TGTGCCAGTAGTATGGCAGGGCGCGTGGATGAAGCTTTCTTT. Its protein is CASSMAGRVDEAFF.

The chain recombines TRBV19 with TRBJ2-1; 8 nucleotides agree with TRBD1. The CDR3 runs to 14 residues. Unmatched junction bases numbered 2, after V lost 1 base and J lost 6 bases. Germline values: CDR1 LNHDA, CDR2 SQIVND (reference sequence). The CDR3 coding sequence is TGTGCCAGTAGTATAGCGACAGGGGTCAATGAGCAGTTCTTC. This codes for CASSIATGVNEQFF.

This chain joins TRBV7-9 and TRBJ1-2, with D unresolved. Germline CDR1 and CDR2: SEHNR and FQNEAQ (reference sequence). Trimming took 5 bases from V and 7 from J, leaving 23 bases between them. The CDR3 has 16 amino acids. This chain's CDR3 is CASSPVSSFVQSGYTF. The DNA of the CDR3 is TGTGCCAGCAGCCCCGTCAGCAGCTTCGTCCAATCTGGCTACACCTTC.

This chain uses TRBV5-1 with TRBJ1-1, with D perhaps TRBD1 (6 bases). The V and J ends lost 0 bases and 1 base respectively, with 13 bases between them. The germline gives CDR1 SGHRS, CDR2 YFSETQ. The CDR3 covers 16 residues. As DNA, the CDR3 is TGCGCCAGCAGCTTGGGCGGGGGGCAGGCGAACACTGAAGCTTTCTTT. This encodes CASSLGGGQANTEAFF.

The rearrangement uses TRBV29-1 and TRBJ2-3; the match to TRBD2 covers 7 bases. This CDR3 spans 14 amino acids. Trimming took 4 bases from V and 1 from J; bases not matched to a gene: 5. Germline CDR1 is SQVTM and CDR2 is ANQGSEA. This chain's CDR3 is CSVVGRGGTDTQYF. The CDR3 coding sequence is TGCAGCGTTGTGGGGAGGGGAGGCACAGATACGCAGTATTTT.

This chain connects TRBV15 to TRBJ2-7; D may be TRBD1 (6 bases). V shed 0 bases and J shed 0 bases, with 12 bases lying between them. The CDR3 totals 16 residues. Germline V gene lookup returns CDR1 LNHNV and CDR2 YYDKDF (reference sequence). CDR3 coding DNA: TGTGCCACCAGCAGAGAACCAGGGGCCAGCTCCTACGAGCAGTACTTC. Residues: CATSREPGASSYEQYF.